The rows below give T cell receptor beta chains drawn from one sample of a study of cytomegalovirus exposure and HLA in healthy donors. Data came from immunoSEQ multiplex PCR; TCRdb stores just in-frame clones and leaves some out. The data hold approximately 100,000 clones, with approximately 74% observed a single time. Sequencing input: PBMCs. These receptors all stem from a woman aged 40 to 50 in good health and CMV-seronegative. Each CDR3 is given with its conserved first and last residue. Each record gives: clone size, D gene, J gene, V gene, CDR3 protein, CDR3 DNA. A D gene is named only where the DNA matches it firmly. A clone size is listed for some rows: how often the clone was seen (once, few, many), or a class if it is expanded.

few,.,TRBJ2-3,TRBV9,CASSVGMLQSTDTQYF,TGTGCCAGCAGCGTAGGAATGTTACAGAGCACAGATACGCAGTATTTT
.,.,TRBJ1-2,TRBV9,CASSVEGRVYGYTF,TGTGCCAGCAGCGTAGAGGGCAGGGTATATGGCTACACCTTC
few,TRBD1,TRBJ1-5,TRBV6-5,CASSYSNQGDQPQHF,TGTGCCAGCAGTTACTCGAACCAGGGGGATCAGCCCCAGCATTTT
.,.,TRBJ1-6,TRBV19,CASSILQGSINSPLHF,TGTGCCAGTAGTATCTTGCAGGGGTCGATAAATTCCCCCCTCCACTTT
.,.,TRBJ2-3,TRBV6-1,CASTDYTDTQYF,TGTGCCAGCACCGACTACACAGATACGCAGTATTTT
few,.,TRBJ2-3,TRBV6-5,CASSYGGDEAQYF,TGTGCCAGCAGTTACGGGGGCGACGAAGCGCAGTATTTT
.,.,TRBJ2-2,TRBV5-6,CASSLGQWGGELFF,TGTGCCAGCAGCTTGGGACAGTGGGGAGGGGAGCTGTTTTTT
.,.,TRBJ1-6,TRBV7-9,CASGARSGTLNNSPLHF,TGTGCCAGCGGGGCCCGATCCGGGACACTAAATAATTCACCCCTCCACTTT
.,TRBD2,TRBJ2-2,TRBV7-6,CASSLGLASGEGGELFF,TGTGCCAGCAGCTTAGGGTTGGCTAGCGGTGAGGGCGGGGAGCTGTTTTTT
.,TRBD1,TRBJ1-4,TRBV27,CASKGARGREKLFF,TGTGCCAGCAAGGGGGCCAGGGGTAGAGAAAAACTGTTTTTT
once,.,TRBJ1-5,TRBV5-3,CARSLGGGNQPQHF,TGTGCCAGAAGCTTAGGAGGGGGCAATCAGCCCCAGCATTTT
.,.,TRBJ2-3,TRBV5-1,CASSLLGFTDTQYF,TGCGCCAGCAGCTTACTAGGGTTCACAGATACGCAGTATTTT
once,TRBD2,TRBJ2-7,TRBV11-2,CASSFSGGDYEQYF,TGTGCCAGCAGCTTTAGCGGGGGAGACTACGAGCAGTACTTC
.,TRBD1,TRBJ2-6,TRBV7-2,CASRDRGRAVWSGANVLTF,TGTGCCAGCAGGGACAGGGGGCGCGCGGTATGGTCTGGGGCCAACGTCCTGACTTTC
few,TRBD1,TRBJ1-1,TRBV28,CASSSLAWDRGRVTEAFF,TGTGCCAGCAGTTCCTTAGCTTGGGACAGGGGTAGAGTTACTGAAGCTTTCTTT
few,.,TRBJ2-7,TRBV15,CATSRGAGPYEQYF,TGTGCCACCAGCAGGGGGGCAGGGCCCTACGAGCAGTACTTC
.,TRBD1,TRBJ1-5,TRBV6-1,CASSRDRDYNQPQHF,TGTGCCAGCAGCCGCGACAGGGATTACAATCAGCCCCAGCATTTT
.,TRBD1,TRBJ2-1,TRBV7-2,CASSLEGASSYNEQFF,TGTGCCAGCAGCTTAGAGGGGGCAAGCTCCTACAATGAGCAGTTCTTC
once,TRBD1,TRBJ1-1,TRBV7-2,CASSLGTGNTEAFF,TGTGCCAGCAGCCTCGGGACAGGGAACACTGAAGCTTTCTTT
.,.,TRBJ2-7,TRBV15,CATSRDQGAEQYF,TGTGCCACCAGCAGAGATCAAGGGGCCGAGCAGTACTTC
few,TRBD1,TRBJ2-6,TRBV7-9,CASRGDRGSTGANVLTF,TGTGCCAGCAGGGGGGACAGGGGGTCCACGGGGGCCAACGTCCTGACTTTC
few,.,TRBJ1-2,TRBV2,CASSDRYGYTF,TGTGCCAGCAGTGACCGCTATGGCTACACCTTC
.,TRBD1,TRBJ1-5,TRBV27,CASRKTGVNQPQHF,TGTGCCAGCAGAAAGACAGGGGTCAATCAGCCCCAGCATTTT
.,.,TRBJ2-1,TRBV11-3,CASSLGSRVNNEQFF,TGTGCCAGCAGCTTAGGAAGCCGAGTGAACAATGAGCAGTTCTTC